This T cell receptor (beta chain) was retrieved from a study of T cells in Graves' hyperthyroidism and ophthalmopathy. General study results and limits: Median prediction lead before ophthalmopathy onset was around 6.9 months with the model.

CDR1 is MNHEY, CDR2 SVGAGI, per germline. There are 15 residues in the CDR3. TCR beta CDR3 regions were amplified from RNA. TCR CDR3 regions were first amplified by RT-PCR with HTBI primers. One entry per CDR3 protein results from TCRdb running MiXCR on the multiplex PCR reads. Of about 360,000 distinct CDR3 sequences in the sample, roughly 13% were seen once. This clonotype occurred a few times. Its antigen remains unknown. The sample was blood. This receptor was taken from a woman younger than 30 with Graves' hyperthyroidism. The V and J genes are TRBV6-5 and TRBJ2-3, with 9 bases lining up with TRBD1. The J call could be wrong; TRBJ1-5 is a better fit for the DNA end. The CDR3: CASKQTGGFGDTQHF. In nucleotides, the CDR3 is TGTGCCAGCAAACAGACAGGGGGGTTTGGAGATACGCAGCATTTT.